The T cell receptor beta chain under discussion was sequenced for a study of vaccination and CD4 T cells after COVID-19. Across the whole study: Four females and six males made up the convalescents, with two Hispanic.

Sequencing of DNA taken from cultured CD4+ T cells relied on the Oncomine TCR Beta short-read assay. Each CDR3 protein gets one entry after TCRdb re-called the PCR reads with MiXCR. The sample consists of about 18,000 distinct CDR3 sequences, under 30% of them appearing once. This clonotype qualifies as medium-sized. Its target is unknown. Treatment denoted: approximately 11-day PBMC culture with coronavirus spike peptide pools or control peptides (ViraFEST assay). Germline loops: CDR1 LNHNV, CDR2 YYDKDF (reference sequence). Trimming removed 5 bases from V and 10 bases from J; junction bases left unmatched: 6. This CDR3 is 14 amino acids long.

The TCR sequence derives from a human donor with COVID-19. This rearrangement joins TRBV15 to TRBJ1-6; 9 nucleotides agree with TRBD1. Sequencing was performed on cultured CD4+ T cells from blood. The CDR3 loop reads CATSQDRGGSPLHF. CDR3 in DNA: TGTGCCACCAGCCAGGACAGGGGAGGCTCACCCCTCCACTTT. The full variable domain, completed using reference TRBV15 and TRBJ1-6, is DAMVIQNPRYQVTQFGKPVTLSCSQTLNHNVMYWYQQKSSQAPKLLFHYYDKDFNNEADTPDNFQSRRPNTSFCFLDIRSPGLGDTAMYLCATSQDRGGSPLHFGNGTRLTVT.